This T cell receptor beta chain comes out of a study of blood T cells in healthy people across ages. Trimming removed 10 bases from V and 4 bases from J; junction bases left unmatched: 7. This CDR3 region has 13 residues. This clonotype was observed once. It was with a sample-barcoded 5' primer and a J-beta primer mix that a second PCR of about 6 to 12 cycles was run. Every molecule of cDNA carried a tag from a template-switch adaptor with 12 random nucleotides. TCRdb called the 5' RACE reads again in MiXCR, with one record for every CDR3 protein. The data hold roughly 1.9 million distinct CDR3 sequences, with about 39% observed a single time.

The receptor comes from a human donor in good health. The specimen was blood. The rearrangement links TRBV12-3 or TRBV12-4 to TRBJ1-2; 9 nucleotides agree with TRBD1. CDR3 residues: CATQQGASYGYTF. In DNA, the CDR3 is TGTGCCACCCAACAGGGGGCAAGCTATGGCTACACCTTC.